The table lists the clone carrying this TCR beta chain with a few counts. This sample is part of a study of cytotoxic CD8 clonotypes in ibrutinib-treated CLL. In germline, CDR1 is ENHRY, CDR2 SYGVKD. The CDR3 has 17 amino acids. V lost 2 bases and J 4 bases, leaving 18 bases between the germline ends. Only in-frame clones appear in the TCRdb table, and some are missing; sequencing was by immunoSEQ multiplex PCR. The table shows about 25,000 clones, with 85% occurring only once. The material sequenced was PBMCs, taken after 24 months of ibrutinib treatment. This rearrangement joins TRBV10-3 to TRBJ1-3; maybe TRBD1 (5 bases). This sequence was found in a human donor with chronic lymphocytic leukemia. CDR3 nucleotides: TGTGCCATCAGTGAGCGGGGTTCAGGGCCGGTCGGAAACACCATATATTTT. Protein: CAISERGSGPVGNTIYF.